This T cell receptor (beta chain) was captured in a study of T-cell reconstitution after alpha-beta-depleted transplantation in children. Study outcomes and limitations: Several hundred graft clones that had expanded were reportedly the source of alpha-beta T cells about two months after transplant. Recipient T cells and thymic progenitors that survived were the source of the high TCRbeta diversity seen at day 60 in some patients. Once a year had passed after transplant, T-cell counts and diversity came mostly from newly produced T cells.

Germline loops: CDR1 SGHRS, CDR2 YFSETQ. The CDR3 spans 17 residues. With 1 base clipped from V and 5 bases from J, the junction kept 14 bases outside the gene matches. Preparing the TCRbeta library involved the use of unique molecular identifiers. TCRdb called the PCR reads again in MiXCR, with one record for every CDR3 protein. The data show hundreds of thousands of distinct CDR3 sequences, 13% seen once. This clonotype was counted ten times or more. As yet, its antigen is unknown. The chain employs TRBV5-1 and TRBJ2-5; 7 nucleotides line up with TRBD2. This specimen was PBMCs, taken before TCRalphabeta/CD19-depleted stem cell transplant. The source is a girl aged 2-10 years with congenital amegakaryocytic thrombocytopenia, due to receive a stem cell transplant. The CDR3 region is CASSLFFDTGLTETQYF. DNA for the CDR3: TGCGCCAGCAGCTTGTTTTTTGATACGGGACTAACGGAGACCCAGTACTTC.